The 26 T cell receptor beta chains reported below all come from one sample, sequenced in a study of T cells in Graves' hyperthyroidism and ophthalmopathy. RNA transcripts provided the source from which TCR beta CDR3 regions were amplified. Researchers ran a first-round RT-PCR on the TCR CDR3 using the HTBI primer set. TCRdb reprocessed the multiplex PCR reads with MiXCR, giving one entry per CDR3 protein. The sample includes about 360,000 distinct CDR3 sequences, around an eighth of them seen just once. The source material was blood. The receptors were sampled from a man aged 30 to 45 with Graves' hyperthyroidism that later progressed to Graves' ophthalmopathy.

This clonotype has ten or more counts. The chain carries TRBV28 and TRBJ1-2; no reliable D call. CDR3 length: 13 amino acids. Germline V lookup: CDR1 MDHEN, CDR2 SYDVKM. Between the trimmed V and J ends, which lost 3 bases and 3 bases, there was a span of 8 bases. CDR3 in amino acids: CASSFAGDYGYTF. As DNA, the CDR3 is TGTGCCAGCAGTTTCGCTGGGGACTATGGCTACACCTTC.

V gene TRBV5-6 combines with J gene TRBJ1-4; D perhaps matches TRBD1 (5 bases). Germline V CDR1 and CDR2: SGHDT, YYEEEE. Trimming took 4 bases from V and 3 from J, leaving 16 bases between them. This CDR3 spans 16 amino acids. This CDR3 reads CASSQVADRPNEKLFF. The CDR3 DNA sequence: TGTGCCAGCAGCCAGGTTGCCGACAGACCTAATGAAAAACTGTTTTTT.

The CDR3 nucleotides read TGTGCCAGCAGTCGGGGGATTTCAGCCGCTGAAGCTTTCTTT. Amino acids: CASSRGISAAEAFF. The J gene is TRBJ1-1, the V gene TRBV27; D is perhaps TRBD1 (5 bases). This CDR3 contains 14 residues. Trimming shortened V by 5 bases and J by 6 bases, and 16 bases separated the two germline ends. Germline assignment: CDR1 MNHEY and CDR2 SMNVEV (reference sequence).

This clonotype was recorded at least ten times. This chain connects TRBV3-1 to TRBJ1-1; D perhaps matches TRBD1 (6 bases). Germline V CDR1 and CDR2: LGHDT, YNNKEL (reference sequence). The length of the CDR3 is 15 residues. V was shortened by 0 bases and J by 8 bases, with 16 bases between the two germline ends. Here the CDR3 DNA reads TGTGCCAGCAGCCAAGATTACGGGCAGGGGTCGGAAGCTTTCTTT. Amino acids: CASSQDYGQGSEAFF.

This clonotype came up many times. The CDR3 region has the DNA TGTGCCAGCAGTTTAGCGGGGGGCCGAGCCTACAATGAGCAGTTCTTC. This gives the protein CASSLAGGRAYNEQFF. V usage is TRBV12-3 or TRBV12-4 and J usage is TRBJ2-1; either TRBD1 or TRBD2 may supply D (6 bases each). The V and J ends lost 0 bases and 2 bases respectively, with 11 bases between them. This CDR3 region has 16 residues.

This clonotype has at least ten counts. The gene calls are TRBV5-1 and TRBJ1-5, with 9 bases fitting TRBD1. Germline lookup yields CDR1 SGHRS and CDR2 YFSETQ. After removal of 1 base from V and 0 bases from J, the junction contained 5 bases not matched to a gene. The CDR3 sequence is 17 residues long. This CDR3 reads CASSLTGGQYSNQPQHF. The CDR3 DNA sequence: TGCGCCAGCAGCTTGACAGGGGGCCAGTATAGCAATCAGCCCCAGCATTTT.

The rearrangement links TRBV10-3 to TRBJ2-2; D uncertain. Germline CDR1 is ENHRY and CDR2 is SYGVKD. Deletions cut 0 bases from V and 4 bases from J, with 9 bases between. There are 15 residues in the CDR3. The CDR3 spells CAISESKQPTGELFF. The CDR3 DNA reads TGTGCCATCAGTGAGTCGAAACAGCCCACCGGGGAGCTGTTTTTT.

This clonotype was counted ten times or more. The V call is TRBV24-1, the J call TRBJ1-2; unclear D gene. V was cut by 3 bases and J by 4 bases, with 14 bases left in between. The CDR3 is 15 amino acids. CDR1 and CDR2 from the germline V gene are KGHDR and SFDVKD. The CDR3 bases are TGTGCCACCAGTGATCGGAGGACTGACTTCTATGGCTACACCTTC. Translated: CATSDRRTDFYGYTF.

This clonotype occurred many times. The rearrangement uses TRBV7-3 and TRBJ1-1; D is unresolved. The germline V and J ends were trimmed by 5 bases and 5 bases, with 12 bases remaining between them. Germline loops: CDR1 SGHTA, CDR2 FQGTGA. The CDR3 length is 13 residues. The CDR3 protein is CASSPTGRTEAFF. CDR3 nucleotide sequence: TGTGCCAGCAGCCCGACGGGGAGAACTGAAGCTTTCTTT.

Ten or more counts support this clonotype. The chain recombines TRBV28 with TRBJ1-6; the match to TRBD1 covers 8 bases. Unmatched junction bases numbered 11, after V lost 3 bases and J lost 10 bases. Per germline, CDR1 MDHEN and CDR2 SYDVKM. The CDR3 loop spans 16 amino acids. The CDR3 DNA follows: TGTGCCAGCAGTTTCGTAGCAGGGGGCAAAGGGTCACCCCTCCACTTT. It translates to CASSFVAGGKGSPLHF.

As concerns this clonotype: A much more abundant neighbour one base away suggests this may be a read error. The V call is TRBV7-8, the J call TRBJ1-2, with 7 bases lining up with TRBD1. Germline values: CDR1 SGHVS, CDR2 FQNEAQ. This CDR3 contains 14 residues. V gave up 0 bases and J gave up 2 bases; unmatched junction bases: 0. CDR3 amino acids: CASSLATGNYGYTF. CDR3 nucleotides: TGTGCCAGCAGCTTAGCGACAGGGAACTATGGCTACACCTTC.

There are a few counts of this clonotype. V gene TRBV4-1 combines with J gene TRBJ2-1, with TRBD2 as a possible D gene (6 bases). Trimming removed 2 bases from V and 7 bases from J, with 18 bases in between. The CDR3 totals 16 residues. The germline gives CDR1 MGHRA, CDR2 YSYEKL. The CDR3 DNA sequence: TGCGCCAGCAGCCAACCGAGCGGGCGCTCGGGGAATGAGCAGTTCTTC. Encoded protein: CASSQPSGRSGNEQFF.

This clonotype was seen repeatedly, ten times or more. The DNA for the CDR3 is TGTGCCAGCAGTGAATCCAGGGGACCAGGGAACACTGAAGCTTTCTTT. Protein: CASSESRGPGNTEAFF. The V gene is TRBV6-1, the J gene TRBJ1-1; TRBD1 might be the D (6 bases). The CDR3 is made up of 16 amino acids. Trimming removed 2 bases from V and 1 base from J, with 14 bases in between. Germline lookup yields CDR1 MNHNS and CDR2 SASEGT.

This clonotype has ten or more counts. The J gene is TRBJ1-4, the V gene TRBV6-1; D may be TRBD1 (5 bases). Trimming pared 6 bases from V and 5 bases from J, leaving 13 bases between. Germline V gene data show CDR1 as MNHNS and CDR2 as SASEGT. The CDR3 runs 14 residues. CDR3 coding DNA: TGTGCCAGCAGCCCAAACAGGAGGAATGAAAAACTGTTTTTT. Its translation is CASSPNRRNEKLFF.

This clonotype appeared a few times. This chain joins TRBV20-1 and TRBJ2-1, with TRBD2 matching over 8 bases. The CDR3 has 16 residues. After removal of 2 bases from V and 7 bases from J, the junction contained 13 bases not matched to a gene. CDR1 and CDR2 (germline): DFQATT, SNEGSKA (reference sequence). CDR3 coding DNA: TGCAGTGCTAGACCCTCAGCGGGGGCATTCGGGAATGAGCAGTTCTTC. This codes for CSARPSAGAFGNEQFF.

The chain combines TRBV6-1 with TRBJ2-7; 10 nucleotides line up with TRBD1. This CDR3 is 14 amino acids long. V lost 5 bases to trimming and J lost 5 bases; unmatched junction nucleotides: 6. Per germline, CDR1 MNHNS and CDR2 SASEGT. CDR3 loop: CASSRRDRGHEQYF. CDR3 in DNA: TGTGCCAGCAGTCGCCGGGACAGGGGACACGAGCAGTACTTC.

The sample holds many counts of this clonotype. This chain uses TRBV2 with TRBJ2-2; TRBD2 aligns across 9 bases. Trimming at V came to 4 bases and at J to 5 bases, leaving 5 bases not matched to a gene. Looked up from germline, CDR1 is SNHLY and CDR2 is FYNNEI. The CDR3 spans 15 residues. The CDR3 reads CASSGLAGETGELFF. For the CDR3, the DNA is TGTGCCAGCAGTGGGTTAGCGGGGGAAACCGGGGAGCTGTTTTTT.

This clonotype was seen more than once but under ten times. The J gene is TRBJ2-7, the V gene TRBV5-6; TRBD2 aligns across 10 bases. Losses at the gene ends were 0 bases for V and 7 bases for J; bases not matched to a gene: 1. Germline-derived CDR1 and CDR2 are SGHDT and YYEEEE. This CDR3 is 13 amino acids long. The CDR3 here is CASSLELAGEQYF. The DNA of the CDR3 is TGTGCCAGCAGCTTGGAACTAGCGGGGGAGCAGTACTTC. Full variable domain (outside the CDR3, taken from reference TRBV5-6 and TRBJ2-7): DAGVTQSPTHLIKTRGQQVTLRCSPKSGHDTVSWYQQALGQGPQFIFQYYEEEERQRGNFPDRFSGHQFPNYSSELNVNALLLGDSALYLCASSLELAGEQYFGPGTRLTVT.

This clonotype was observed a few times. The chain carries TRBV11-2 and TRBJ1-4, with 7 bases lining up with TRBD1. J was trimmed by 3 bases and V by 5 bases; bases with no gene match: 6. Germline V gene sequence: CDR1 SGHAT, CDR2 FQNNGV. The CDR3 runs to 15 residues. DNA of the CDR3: TGTGCCAGCAGCACGAGACAGGGCTCTAATGAAAAACTGTTTTTT. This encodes CASSTRQGSNEKLFF.

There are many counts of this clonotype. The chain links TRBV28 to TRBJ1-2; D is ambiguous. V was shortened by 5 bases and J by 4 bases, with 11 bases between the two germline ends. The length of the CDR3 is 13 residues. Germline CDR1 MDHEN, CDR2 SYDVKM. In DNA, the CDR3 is TGTGCCAGCAGTATCGGAAGGTCCTATGGCTACACCTTC. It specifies CASSIGRSYGYTF.

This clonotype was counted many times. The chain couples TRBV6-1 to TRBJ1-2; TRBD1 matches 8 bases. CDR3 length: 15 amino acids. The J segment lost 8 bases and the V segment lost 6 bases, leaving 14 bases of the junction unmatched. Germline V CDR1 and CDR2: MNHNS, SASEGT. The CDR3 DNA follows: TGTGCCAGCAGCTCGATGGGGGACAGGCGCGCCGGCTACACCTTC. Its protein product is CASSSMGDRRAGYTF.

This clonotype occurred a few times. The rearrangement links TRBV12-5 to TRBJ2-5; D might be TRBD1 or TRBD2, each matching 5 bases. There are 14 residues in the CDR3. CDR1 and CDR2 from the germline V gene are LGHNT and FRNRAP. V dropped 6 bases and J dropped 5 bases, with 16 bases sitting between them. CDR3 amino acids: CASGPPGTRETQYF. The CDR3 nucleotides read TGTGCTAGTGGCCCCCCCGGGACGAGGGAGACCCAGTACTTC.

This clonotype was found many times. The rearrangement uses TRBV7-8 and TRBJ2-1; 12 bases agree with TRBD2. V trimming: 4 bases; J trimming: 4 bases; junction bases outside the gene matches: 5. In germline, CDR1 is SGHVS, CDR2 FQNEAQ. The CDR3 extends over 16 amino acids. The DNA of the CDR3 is TGTGCCAGCAGCTCAGGACTAGCGGGGAATTACAATGAGCAGTTCTTC. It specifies CASSSGLAGNYNEQFF.

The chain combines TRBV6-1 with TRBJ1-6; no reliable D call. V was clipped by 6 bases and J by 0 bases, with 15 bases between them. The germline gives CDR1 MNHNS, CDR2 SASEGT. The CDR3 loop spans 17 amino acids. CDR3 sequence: CASRNRRQSSYNSPLHF. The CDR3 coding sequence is TGTGCCAGCAGAAACCGACGGCAGAGCTCCTATAATTCACCCCTCCACTTT.

CDR3 loop: CASSPGDRRGGEKLFF. As DNA, the CDR3 is TGTGCCAGCAGCCCGGGAGACAGGAGGGGTGGTGAAAAACTGTTTTTT. The V gene is TRBV3-1, the J gene TRBJ1-4, with a possible D match to TRBD1 (6 bases). This CDR3 comprises 16 residues. Germline V gene data show CDR1 as LGHDT and CDR2 as YNNKEL (reference sequence). V lost 4 bases and J lost 7, with 19 bases in between.

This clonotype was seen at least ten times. CDR3 loop: CASRGTSGNSPYEQYF. The CDR3 DNA reads as TGTGCCAGCAGAGGGACTAGCGGCAACTCTCCCTACGAGCAGTACTTC. V is TRBV4-2 and J is TRBJ2-7; TRBD2 matches at 11 bases. Per the germline V gene, CDR1 is LGHNA and CDR2 is YNFKEQ. V was pared by 6 bases and J by 2 bases, with 9 bases of the junction left unmatched. This CDR3 comprises 16 residues.